The 10 T cell receptor beta chains presented below share a single source sample, sequenced in a study of OX40 agonist ivuxolimab in advanced cancers. Data came from immunoSEQ multiplex PCR; TCRdb stores just in-frame clones and leaves some out. The data show under 95,000 clones, with more than 85% seen just once and over 5% held by the top ten. Sequenced material: CD4+ or CD8+ T cells sorted from blood, taken in a trial of the OX40 agonist ivuxolimab. These receptor sequences come from an adult with an advanced solid tumor such as melanoma, head and neck, liver or kidney cancer.

This chain connects TRBV27 to TRBJ1-1, with a weak D call TRBD1 (5 bases). Germline V lookup: CDR1 MNHEY, CDR2 SMNVEV (reference sequence). The V gene lost 0 bases and the J gene lost 7 bases, with 18 bases spanning the gap. This CDR3 has 16 residues. CDR3 sequence reads: CASSLSIRAGFGEAFF. CDR3 DNA sequence: TGTGCCAGCAGTTTATCGATCCGGGCAGGGTTTGGTGAAGCTTTCTTT.

This sequence joins TRBV4-1 and TRBJ2-3, with 7 bases lining up with TRBD2. Germline V gene data show CDR1 as MGHRA and CDR2 as YSYEKL. V was clipped by 0 bases and J by 6 bases; unmatched bases: 6. This CDR3 is 15 amino acids long. In DNA, the CDR3 is TGCGCCAGCAGCCAAGAAGGAGCGGGAAGGGATACGCAGTATTTT. Protein: CASSQEGAGRDTQYF.

The chain has TRBV10-3 and TRBJ2-5; no firm D call. Trimming took off 6 bases at V and 0 bases at J, with 2 bases between the two ends. The CDR3 sequence is 11 residues long. Germline loops: CDR1 ENHRY, CDR2 SYGVKD. CDR3 coding DNA: TGTGCCATCAGAGACCAAGAGACCCAGTACTTC. Protein sequence: CAIRDQETQYF.

The genes are TRBV2 and TRBJ2-6; 14 bases map to TRBD2. This CDR3 has 17 amino acids. The trim removed 10 bases at V and 2 bases at J, leaving 7 bases unmatched. CDR1 and CDR2 (germline): SNHLY, FYNNEI. CDR3 amino acids: CATKRLAGGAGANVLTF. In DNA form, the CDR3 reads TGTGCCACAAAAAGACTAGCGGGAGGGGCTGGGGCCAACGTCCTGACTTTC.

The genes are TRBV4-1 and TRBJ2-5, with D perhaps TRBD2 (5 bases). From germline, CDR1 is MGHRA and CDR2 YSYEKL. Trimming took off 4 bases at V and 1 base at J, with 16 bases between the two ends. The CDR3 has 16 residues. The CDR3 here is CASSRRSQRSQETQYF. The CDR3 nucleotides read TGCGCCAGCAGCCGCCGGTCACAGCGGAGCCAAGAGACCCAGTACTTC.

The chain is built from TRBV7-9 and TRBJ2-1; D is unclear. The CDR3 totals 15 residues. V shed 6 bases and J shed 3 bases, with 15 bases lying between them. Germline CDR1 and CDR2: SEHNR and FQNEAQ (reference sequence). The CDR3 protein is CASRPLLAYYNEQFF. For the CDR3, the DNA is TGTGCCAGCAGGCCCTTGTTAGCTTACTACAATGAGCAGTTCTTC.

The chain combines TRBV6-5 with TRBJ2-1; no firm D call. V was shortened by 0 bases and J by 10 bases, with 10 bases between the two germline ends. The CDR3 consists of 13 residues. CDR1 and CDR2 from the germline V gene are MNHEY and SVGAGI. The CDR3 here is CASSYSSSSEQFF. Written as DNA, the CDR3 is TGTGCCAGCAGTTACTCGTCGTCTTCCGAGCAGTTCTTC.

The rearrangement uses TRBV6-5 and TRBJ2-1; D is unclear. V lost 6 bases, J lost 10 bases, and 10 bases lay in between. The CDR3 runs to 11 residues. Germline V gives CDR1 MNHEY, CDR2 SVGAGI. CDR3 coding DNA: TGTGCCAGCAGAACCACCGTCGAGCAGTTCTTC. Its translation: CASRTTVEQFF.

The CDR3 region is CASCTRGTRELFF. The CDR3 DNA reads TGTGCCAGCTGTACCAGAGGGACGCGGGAGCTGTTTTTT. This chain links TRBV27 with TRBJ2-2; D may correspond to TRBD1 or TRBD2 (5 bases each). The V gene lost 8 bases and the J gene lost 9 bases, with 16 bases spanning the gap. The CDR3 loop spans 13 amino acids. Germline CDR1 and CDR2: MNHEY and SMNVEV (reference sequence).

The chain joins TRBV15 to TRBJ2-5, with TRBD1 identical over 7 bases. V shed 3 bases and J 3 bases; nucleotides not matched to a gene: 4. Germline values: CDR1 LNHNV, CDR2 YYDKDF (reference sequence). CDR3 length: 14 amino acids. CDR3 nucleotides: TGTGCCACCAGCAGCTGGGACAGCGAAGAGACCCAGTACTTC. Translating it yields CATSSWDSEETQYF.